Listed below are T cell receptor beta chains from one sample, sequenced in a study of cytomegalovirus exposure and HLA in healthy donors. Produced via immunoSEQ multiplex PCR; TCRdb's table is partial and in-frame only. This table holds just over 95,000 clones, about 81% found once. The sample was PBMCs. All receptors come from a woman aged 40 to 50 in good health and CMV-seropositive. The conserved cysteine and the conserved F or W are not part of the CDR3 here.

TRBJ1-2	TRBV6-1	ASSEALSGGNGYT
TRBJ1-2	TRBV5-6	ASSLWGQGYGGYP
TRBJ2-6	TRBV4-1	ASTPGQFSSGANVLT
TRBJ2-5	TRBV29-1	SVDKPGETQY
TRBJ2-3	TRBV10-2	ASSGSQGIADTQY
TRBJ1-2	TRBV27	ASSLSSSGYGYT
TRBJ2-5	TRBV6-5	ASSPGRGGETQY
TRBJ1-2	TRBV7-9	ASSPPDRDYGYT
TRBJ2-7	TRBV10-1	ASSGGLAGSYEQY
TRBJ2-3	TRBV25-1	ASSEFGTSGTTDTQY
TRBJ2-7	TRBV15	ATSREAGASYEQY
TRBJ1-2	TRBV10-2	ASSASGTGGYGYT
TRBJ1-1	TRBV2	ASRPQGFTEAF
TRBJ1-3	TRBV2	ASAQGSSGNTIY
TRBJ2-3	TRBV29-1	SGYSHTDTQY